The following is a T cell receptor (beta chain) sequence with its context. The entry originates in a study of blood T cell repertoires in COVID-19. Whole-study context: The United States, Italy and Spain supplied acute and convalescent COVID-19 samples.

Per the original data handling: Quantification of nucleated cells was approximated via reference gene primer amplification. The protocol was immunoSEQ multiplex PCR, while the TCRdb copy is restricted to in-frame clones and leaves out a portion. V, J and clone size are those of that table, while D and trimming were read from the DNA. The sample contains tens of thousands of clones, 82% of which appear only once. This CDR3 spans 14 amino acids. V was clipped by 2 bases and J by 4 bases; unmatched bases: 6. Germline CDR1 SGHRS, CDR2 YFSETQ. The receptor was isolated from a woman aged 55-69 years with acute or convalescent COVID-19. The rearrangement uses TRBV5-1 and TRBJ2-7; 7 bases map to TRBD1. Sample: peripheral blood. CDR3 sequence reads: CASSLADRIYEQYF. CDR3 sequence (DNA): TGCGCCAGCAGCTTAGCGGACAGGATTTACGAGCAGTACTTC.